This T cell receptor beta chain was observed in a study of early T cells in non-severe SARS-CoV-2 infection. About the study: Sequencing of bulk RNA from unsorted whole blood was done, without chain pairing.

In germline, CDR1 is SQVTM, CDR2 ANQGSEA. This CDR3 comprises 13 residues. V lost 5 bases and J 8 bases, leaving 15 bases between the germline ends. Study-level points and caveats: Anti-spike CD8 responses were favored in VDJdb matching, and private and CD4 specificities were missed.

cDNA molecules, individually, were tagged with unique molecular identifiers. TCRdb re-called the 5' RACE reads through MiXCR, storing one row per CDR3 protein. The table shows some 96,000 distinct CDR3 sequences, with 8% to 13% occurring only once. Points on this clonotype: Its antigen remains unknown.

The chain recombines TRBV29-1 with TRBJ1-4; D may be TRBD1 (6 bases). The receptor's source is an adult who was a healthcare worker with PCR-confirmed SARS-CoV-2 infection or an uninfected control (not recorded which). Sequenced material: whole blood, taken at baseline. The DNA of the CDR3 is TGCAGCGTTCAGACAGGCGGGGGAGAAAAACTGTTTTTT. It yields the protein CSVQTGGGEKLFF.